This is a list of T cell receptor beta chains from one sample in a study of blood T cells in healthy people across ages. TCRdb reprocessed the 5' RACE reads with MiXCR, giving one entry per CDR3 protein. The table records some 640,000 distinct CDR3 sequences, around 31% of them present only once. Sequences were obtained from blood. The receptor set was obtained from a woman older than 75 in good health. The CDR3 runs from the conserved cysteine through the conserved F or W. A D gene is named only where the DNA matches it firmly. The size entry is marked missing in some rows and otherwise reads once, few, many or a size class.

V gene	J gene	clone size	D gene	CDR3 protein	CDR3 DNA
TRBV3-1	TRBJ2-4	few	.	CASSQEGGGNIQYF	TGTGCCAGCAGCCAAGAGGGAGGGGGCAACATTCAGTACTTC
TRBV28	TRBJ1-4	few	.	CASSPPLLGKLFF	TGTGCCAGCAGTCCCCCTTTATTGGGAAAACTGTTTTTT
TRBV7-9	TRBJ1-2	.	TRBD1	CASSSAQGNYGYTF	TGTGCCAGCAGCTCAGCACAGGGGAACTATGGCTACACCTTC
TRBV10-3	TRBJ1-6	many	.	CAIRGTGNSPLHF	TGTGCCATCAGAGGCACGGGTAATTCACCCCTCCACTTT
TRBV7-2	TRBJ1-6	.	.	CASSLGPRRGGGSPLHF	TGTGCCAGCAGTTTAGGACCTCGACGGGGAGGCGGGTCACCCCTCCACTTT
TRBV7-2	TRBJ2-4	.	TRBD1	CASSRDRGRGGKNIQYF	TGTGCCAGCAGCCGGGACAGGGGGCGAGGTGGCAAAAACATTCAGTACTTC
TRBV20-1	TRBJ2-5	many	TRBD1	CSARGPDRGQETQYF	TGCAGTGCTAGGGGCCCGGACAGGGGCCAAGAGACCCAGTACTTC
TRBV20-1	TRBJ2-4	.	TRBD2	CSARDLGLAGGLAKNIQYF	TGCAGTGCTAGAGATTTGGGACTAGCGGGGGGTCTAGCCAAAAACATTCAGTACTTC
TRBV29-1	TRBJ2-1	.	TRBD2	CSVISGTSYNEQFF	TGCAGCGTTATCAGCGGGACTTCCTACAATGAGCAGTTCTTC
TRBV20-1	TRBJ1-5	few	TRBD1	CSASLGQGGRNLPQHF	TGCAGTGCTAGTTTGGGACAGGGCGGGAGAAATTTACCCCAGCATTTT
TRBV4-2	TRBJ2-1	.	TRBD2	CASSPTSGATYNEQFF	TGTGCCAGCAGCCCTACTAGCGGGGCCACTTACAATGAGCAGTTCTTC
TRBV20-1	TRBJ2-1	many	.	CSARGTRAVTAYNEQFF	TGCAGTGCTAGAGGAACGCGAGCGGTTACTGCCTACAATGAGCAGTTCTTC
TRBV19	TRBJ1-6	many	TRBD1	CASSATGGNSPLHF	TGTGCCAGTAGCGCGACAGGGGGCAATTCACCCCTCCACTTT
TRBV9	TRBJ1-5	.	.	CASSAQDSNQPQHF	TGTGCCAGCAGCGCACAGGATAGCAATCAGCCCCAGCATTTT
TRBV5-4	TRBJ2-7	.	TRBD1	CASSLWRQGYEQYF	TGTGCCAGCAGCTTGTGGAGACAGGGGTACGAGCAGTACTTC
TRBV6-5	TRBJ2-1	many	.	CASTGLFDNEQFF	TGTGCCAGCACCGGACTATTTGACAATGAGCAGTTCTTC
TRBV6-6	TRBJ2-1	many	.	CASSYRDEQFF	TGTGCCAGCAGTTACAGGGATGAGCAGTTCTTC
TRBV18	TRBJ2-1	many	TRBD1	CASSPSTGSPYNEQFF	TGTGCCAGCTCACCTTCGACAGGGAGTCCCTACAATGAGCAGTTCTTC
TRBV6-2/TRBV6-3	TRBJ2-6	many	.	CASSKTGGSGANVLTF	TGTGCCAGCAGTAAGACAGGTGGCTCTGGGGCCAACGTCCTGACTTTC
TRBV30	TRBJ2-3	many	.	CAWSDRPEGGVQYF	TGTGCCTGGAGCGACCGGCCGGAGGGTGGGGTGCAGTATTTT
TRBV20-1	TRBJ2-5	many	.	CSASGGRRQETQYF	TGCAGTGCTTCTGGGGGTAGGAGGCAAGAGACCCAGTACTTC
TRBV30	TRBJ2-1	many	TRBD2	CAWSRRASGYYDNEQFF	TGTGCCTGGAGTCGAAGGGCTAGCGGATACTATGACAATGAGCAGTTCTTC
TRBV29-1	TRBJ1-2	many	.	CSVPAEKGGGYTF	TGCAGCGTGCCCGCGGAGAAGGGGGGTGGCTACACCTTC
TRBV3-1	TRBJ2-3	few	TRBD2	CASSQSASGGPTDTQYF	TGTGCCAGCAGCCAATCGGCTAGCGGGGGGCCCACAGATACGCAGTATTTT
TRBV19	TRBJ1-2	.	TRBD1	CASSAGTGRQDYGYTF	TGTGCCAGTAGCGCCGGGACAGGGCGTCAGGACTATGGCTACACCTTC
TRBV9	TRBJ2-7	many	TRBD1	CASSYDRGGEQYF	TGTGCCAGCAGCTACGACAGGGGAGGCGAGCAGTACTTC
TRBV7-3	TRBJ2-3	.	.	CASSPQRLSTDTQYF	TGTGCCAGCAGCCCGCAGCGGCTGAGCACAGATACGCAGTATTTT
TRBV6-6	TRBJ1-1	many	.	CASSYSRGFGDTEAFF	TGTGCCAGCAGTTACTCGCGAGGGTTCGGGGACACTGAAGCTTTCTTT
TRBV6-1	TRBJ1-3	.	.	CASSDLRASGNTIYF	TGTGCCAGCAGTGATTTACGGGCATCTGGAAACACCATATATTTT
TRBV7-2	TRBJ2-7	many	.	CASSGGQIYEQYF	TGTGCCAGCAGTGGGGGGCAGATCTACGAGCAGTACTTC
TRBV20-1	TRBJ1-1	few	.	CSASTGRVIEAFF	TGCAGTGCCTCCACAGGGAGAGTAATTGAAGCTTTCTTT
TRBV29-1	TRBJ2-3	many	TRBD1	CSVKDRDIFRDTQYF	TGCAGCGTTAAGGACAGGGACATCTTTAGGGATACGCAGTATTTT
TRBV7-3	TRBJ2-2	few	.	CASSTSGDTGELFF	TGTGCCAGCAGCACCTCAGGGGACACCGGGGAGCTGTTTTTT
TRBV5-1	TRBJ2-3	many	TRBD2	CASSSAGGPSTDTQYF	TGCGCCAGCAGCTCAGCGGGGGGCCCTAGCACAGATACGCAGTATTTT
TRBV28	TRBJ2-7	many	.	CASSSPAYEQYF	TGTGCCAGCAGTTCCCCGGCCTACGAGCAGTACTTC
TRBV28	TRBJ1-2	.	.	CASRTTGYGYTF	TGTGCCAGCAGAACGACGGGCTATGGCTACACCTTC
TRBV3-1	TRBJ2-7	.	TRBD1	CACSQNPGGEQYF	TGTGCCTGCAGCCAAAATCCAGGGGGAGAGCAGTACTTC
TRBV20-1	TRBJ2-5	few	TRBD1	CSAFYRGNEQYF	TGCAGTGCTTTTTACAGGGGGAATGAGCAGTACTTC
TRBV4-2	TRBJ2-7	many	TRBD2	CASSQGSGGADEQYF	TGTGCCAGCAGCCAAGGTAGCGGGGGGGCCGACGAGCAGTACTTC
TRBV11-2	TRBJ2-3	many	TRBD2	CASSLARAGAGDTQYF	TGTGCCAGCAGCTTAGCACGAGCGGGGGCGGGAGATACGCAGTATTTT
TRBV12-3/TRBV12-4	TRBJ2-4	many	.	CASSSGSGIQYF	TGTGCCAGCAGTTCAGGGTCCGGCATTCAGTACTTC
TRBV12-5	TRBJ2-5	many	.	CASGFRAWTQYF	TGTGCTAGTGGTTTCCGCGCGTGGACCCAGTACTTC
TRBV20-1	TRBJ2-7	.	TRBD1	CSVRDLRTGPYEQYF	TGCAGTGTTAGAGATCTTAGGACAGGGCCATACGAGCAGTACTTC
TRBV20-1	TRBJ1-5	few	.	CSVRSGINQPQHF	TGCAGTGTTAGGTCAGGGATTAATCAGCCCCAGCATTTT
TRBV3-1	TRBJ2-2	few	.	CASSQVVTGELFF	TGTGCCAGCAGCCAAGTGGTCACCGGGGAGCTGTTTTTT
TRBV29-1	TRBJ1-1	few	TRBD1	CSVKTGAEAFF	TGCAGCGTCAAGACAGGGGCTGAAGCTTTCTTT
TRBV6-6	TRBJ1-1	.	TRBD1	CASRAATGGRNTEAFF	TGTGCCAGCAGGGCCGCTACAGGGGGCAGGAACACTGAAGCTTTCTTT